The entry that follows covers one T cell receptor beta chain sequence. This clonotype was counted ten times or more. There is no known antigen for this receptor. Base qualities are not at hand, and no much larger clone is one base apart. This sample was taken from a study of T cells in Graves' hyperthyroidism and ophthalmopathy (dated by TCRdb to the late 2010s). Background for the entire study: Peripheral blood samples were taken at initial diagnosis, before any treatment was given. To identify TCR V-J signatures that set the groups apart, the researchers used a discovery cohort of 90 to 100 patients, made up of around 42 with Graves' ophthalmopathy and about 55 with stable Graves' hyperthyroidism. Prospective prediction of ophthalmopathy was tested in an independent validation cohort of approximately 19 hyperthyroidism patients and approximately 17 patients who later progressed to ophthalmopathy. For training and testing, the 110 or so patients in the discovery cohort were randomly divided in a 7:3 ratio. Thyroid tissue and blood T-cell repertoires from over 5 Graves' hyperthyroidism patients were also compared in the study. After sampling, hyperthyroidism patients received methimazole starting at 30 mg daily, and ophthalmopathy patients received high-dose intravenous methylprednisolone. The paper reports TCR Vbeta CDR3 sequencing of some 140 peripheral blood samples: under 45 ophthalmopathy, some 80 hyperthyroidism and around 17 progressor patients. Results the study describes overall, beyond this receptor: Most expanded thyroid clonotypes (frequency above 0.001) were also found in blood, which suggests that blood repertoires may mirror thyroid immune responses. In cross-validation, a model built on a 13 V-J signature told ophthalmopathy apart from stable hyperthyroidism with under 90% sensitivity and about 81% specificity, and in testing the same model reached 80%/75%. During validation, the model predicted progression to ophthalmopathy a median of about 6.5 months ahead of onset, with almost 71% sensitivity and around 73% specificity. No statistical method was used to fix the sample size in advance, and group allocation was not hidden from the investigators.

Ophthalmopathy patients had moderately to severely active disease, Clinical Activity Score of at least 3, NOSPECS grade of at least 4, and duration under 3 months. The study excluded patients with uncontrolled infections, other autoimmune diseases, pregnancy or lactation. Clinical symptoms, serum thyroxine and TRAb, thyroid ultrasound, and orbital computed tomography formed the basis for the diagnoses. PBMCs were isolated from 8 to 10 ml of fresh peripheral blood by Ficoll-Paque density gradient centrifugation. Trizol reagent was used to extract total RNA, and RNA quality was then checked on an Agilent 2100 Bioanalyzer. The CDR3, cysteine through phenylalanine, is 16 amino acids long. Only the CDR3 portion is preserved as DNA: 48 bases, with reading frame beginning at the first base. Looking up the germline V gene yields CDR1 LGHNA and CDR2 YNFKEQ. Germline trimming amounts to 1 base on V and 3 bases on J, with 1 as the count of junction bases outside the gene matches.

TCR beta CDR3 regions were amplified from RNA transcripts. The first round of RT-PCR for the TCR CDR3 was performed with the HTBI primer set and the Qiagen OneStep RT-PCR kit. A second multiplex PCR round built the libraries, followed by size selection and purification. Libraries were sequenced paired-end with 100 bp reads on an Illumina HiSeq2000. Per the original workflow: Raw data were processed with SOAPnuke, discarding reads with adapters, uncalled bases, mean Phred below 15, or no exact constant-primer or identifier match. High-quality paired reads were merged using COPE v1.2.5, and each unique nucleotide sequence was defined as a clonotype. Clonotypes were aligned to IMGT TRBV, TRBD and TRBJ reference segments using MiTCR v1.1. Analysis was restricted to V-J combinations with a frequency above 0.0001, which covered 98% to 99.2% of repertoires. A TCS score was defined as the ratio of F50 (clonal expansion) to E x V (chaos), with BLOSUM62-based TCRdist applied between CDR3 peptides within each V-J. Welch's t-statistics and random forest reduced around 520 V-J features to 10 to 15, which were used in a naive Bayes classifier (R e1071). The raw public data were reprocessed by TCRdb itself: fastp quality trimming at Q25, MiXCR clonotype calling, in-frame beta chains only. CDR3 protein sequences are deduplicated, and each keeps its most common genes and DNA. TCRdb, not the original authors, processed these V and J calls. In all, the sample holds 620,000 or so distinct CDR3 sequences, and roughly 14% of those were seen once. 12% of the sample goes to the ten largest clones.

The sequence derives from a woman in her 50s with Graves' ophthalmopathy. The sequenced sample consisted of blood. The receptor chain draws on TRBV4-2 and TRBJ2-3, with 13 bases in between that match TRBD2. The nucleotide sequence reads as follows: TGTGCCAGCAGCCAAGGGACTAGCGGGAGAACAGATACGCAGTATTTT. It codes for CASSQGTSGRTDTQYF.